The TCR beta chain described here comes from a study of cytomegalovirus exposure and HLA in healthy donors. With 0 bases removed from V and 3 bases from J, the gap between germline ends came to 12 bases. This CDR3 spans 15 amino acids. Germline loops: CDR1 SGHRS, CDR2 YFSETQ. The study drew the donors from its approximately 110-subject validation cohort, separate from the 666-subject first cohort. Assay used: immunoSEQ multiplex PCR; TCRdb lists only in-frame clones, some missing. Of about 140,000 clones in the sample, 80% to 90% were seen once. This clonotype was obtained from a man aged 18 to 30 in good health and CMV-seronegative. The chain links TRBV5-1 to TRBJ1-2; no clear D. Sequencing was done on a sample of PBMCs. As DNA, the CDR3 is TGCGCCAGCAGCTTGGCCGCAGGAGGTTACTATGGCTACACCTTC. Protein: CASSLAAGGYYGYTF.